Following are 26 T cell receptor beta chains from one sample sequenced in a study of control samples from healthy donors and cancer patients. Sequenced by immunoSEQ multiplex PCR; TCRdb stores in-frame clones only, minus some. The sample comprises about 130,000 clones, roughly 90% of which are singletons, and 2.5% rests with the top ten. Sequencing was done on a sample of blood. The receptors derive from a man between 18 and 29 years old in good health.

The rearrangement joins TRBV6-1 to TRBJ2-3; D is undetermined. Deletions cut 2 bases from V and 2 bases from J, with 11 bases between. Germline V CDR1 and CDR2: MNHNS, SASEGT. The CDR3 is 15 residues long. The CDR3 is CASSEFGGITDTQYF. The CDR3 bases are TGTGCCAGCAGTGAATTTGGCGGAATCACAGATACGCAGTATTTT.

This clone occurred a few times. This chain links TRBV18 with TRBJ1-5; no reliable D call. This CDR3 has 13 residues. V lost 2 bases, J lost 6 bases, and 8 bases lay in between. Germline CDR1 KGHSH, CDR2 LQKENI. The CDR3 spells CASSPLISQPQHF. Written as DNA, the CDR3 is TGTGCCAGCTCACCATTGATAAGTCAGCCCCAGCATTTT.

The rearrangement links TRBV5-4 to TRBJ1-3; no definite D call. The CDR3 sequence is 15 residues long. Germline CDR1 reads SGHNT; CDR2 reads YYREEE (reference sequence). V lost 0 bases, J lost 0 bases, and 7 bases lay in between. CDR3 nucleotide sequence: TGTGCCAGCAGCTTGGCCGGATTCTCTGGAAACACCATATATTTT. Residues: CASSLAGFSGNTIYF.

The V call is TRBV28, the J call TRBJ2-4, with TRBD1 matching over 9 bases. The length of the CDR3 is 19 residues. V shed 2 bases, J shed 0 bases, and the junction held 11 bases outside the gene matches. Looked up from germline, CDR1 is MDHEN and CDR2 is SYDVKM. The CDR3 sequence: CASSLLGTGPFLAKNIQYF. CDR3 bases: TGTGCCAGCAGTTTACTCGGGACAGGGCCCTTCCTAGCCAAAAACATTCAGTACTTC. The full variable domain, its missing parts supplied by reference TRBV28 and TRBJ2-4, is DVKVTQSSRYLVKRTGEKVFLECVQDMDHENMFWYRQDPGLGLRLIYFSYDVKMKEKGDIPEGYSVSREKKERFSLILESASTNQTSMYLCASSLLGTGPFLAKNIQYFGAGTRLSVL.

CDR3 sequence (DNA): TGCAGCGGGGGGGCAGAGACCCAGTACTTC. Encoded protein: CSGGAETQYF. The rearrangement links TRBV29-1 to TRBJ2-5; D tentatively fits TRBD1 or TRBD2 (6 bases each). The CDR3 consists of 10 residues. Trimming removed 7 bases from V and 4 bases from J, with 7 bases in between. Germline V gene sequence: CDR1 SQVTM, CDR2 ANQGSEA.

The CDR3 DNA reads as TGTGCCAGCAGCCCTGACGGAGGGCGGGAAAAACTGTTTTTT. This encodes CASSPDGGREKLFF. The chain joins TRBV7-9 to TRBJ1-4; no reliable D call. Germline assignment: CDR1 SEHNR and CDR2 FQNEAQ (reference sequence). CDR3 size: 14 residues. V lost 5 bases and J 8 bases, leaving 15 bases between the germline ends.

The chain has TRBV12-5 and TRBJ2-1; tentatively, D is TRBD2 (5 bases). Germline lookup yields CDR1 LGHNT and CDR2 FRNRAP. This CDR3 is 14 amino acids long. V lost 1 base and J 13 bases, leaving 17 bases between the germline ends. The CDR3 DNA follows: TGTGCTAGTGGTTTGGGCCTCACCGGTGAGGGACAGTTCTTC. Translated: CASGLGLTGEGQFF.

The rearrangement links TRBV6-2 or TRBV6-3 to TRBJ2-5, with 15 bases matching TRBD2. CDR1 and CDR2 (germline): MNHEY, SVGEGT. CDR3 length equals 20 residues. Losses at the gene ends were 2 bases for V and 1 base for J; bases not matched to a gene: 11. The CDR3 loop is CASSYRGLAGGPLAQETQYF. CDR3 bases: TGTGCCAGCAGTTACAGGGGACTAGCGGGGGGACCATTGGCCCAAGAGACCCAGTACTTC.

This chain joins TRBV5-5 and TRBJ1-1, with D maybe TRBD1 (5 bases). Germline CDR1 is SGHKS and CDR2 is YYEKEE (reference sequence). This CDR3 is 15 amino acids long. V lost 0 bases and J lost 4, with 13 bases in between. CDR3 sequence (DNA): TGTGCCAGCAGCTTGGCCCGGGGGGGTGGCACTGAAGCTTTCTTT. Residues: CASSLARGGGTEAFF.

This clone was detected once. The chain employs TRBV5-4 and TRBJ2-1; TRBD2 matches at 9 bases. The CDR3 spans 13 residues. The V segment lost 8 bases and the J segment 3 bases; nucleotides outside the gene matches: 3. Germline V gene data show CDR1 as SGHNT and CDR2 as YYREEE (reference sequence). In DNA, the CDR3 is TGTGCCAGTGGGCGGGGGGGCTACAATGAGCAGTTCTTC. Amino acid sequence: CASGRGGYNEQFF.

DNA of the CDR3: TGTGCCACCGAGCCCAGGGGTTTTCAAGAGACCCAGTACTTC. Its translation: CATEPRGFQETQYF. The chain employs TRBV25-1 and TRBJ2-5; possibly TRBD1 for D (6 bases). Trimming stripped 10 bases from V and 2 bases from J, with 17 bases between. Germline V gives CDR1 MGHDK, CDR2 SYGVNS. The CDR3 runs to 14 residues.

The J gene is TRBJ2-3, the V gene TRBV18; possible D gene TRBD1, 6 bases. The CDR3 is 15 residues long. From germline, CDR1 is KGHSH and CDR2 LQKENI. V was shortened by 3 bases and J by 5 bases, with 15 bases between the two germline ends. The CDR3 loop reads CASSPLAGALDTQYF. As DNA, the CDR3 is TGTGCCAGCTCACCCCTAGCAGGGGCCCTAGATACGCAGTATTTT. Complete variable domain (other parts from reference TRBV18 and TRBJ2-3): NAGVMQNPRHLVRRRGQEARLRCSPMKGHSHVYWYRQLPEEGLKFMVYLQKENIIDESGMPKERFSAEFPKEGPSILRIQQVVRGDSAAYFCASSPLAGALDTQYFGPGTRLTVL.

This rearrangement joins TRBV18 to TRBJ1-5; D is perhaps TRBD1 (5 bases). This CDR3 spans 15 amino acids. The germline V gene encodes CDR1 KGHSH and CDR2 LQKENI. V was cut by 2 bases and J by 6 bases, with 14 bases left in between. This chain's CDR3 is CASSPKGLLGQPQHF. The CDR3 DNA follows: TGTGCCAGCTCACCAAAGGGGCTTCTGGGTCAGCCCCAGCATTTT.

The V and J genes are TRBV11-3 and TRBJ1-1, with D possibly TRBD1 on 5 matching bases. The length of the CDR3 is 13 residues. Trimming cost V 3 bases and J 4 bases, with 9 bases left between them. Germline V gives CDR1 SGHNT, CDR2 YENEEA. The CDR3: CASSFPTATEAFF. CDR3 sequence (DNA): TGTGCCAGCAGCTTTCCGACAGCCACTGAAGCTTTCTTT.

This chain uses TRBV27 with TRBJ1-2; no firm D call. The CDR3 consists of 13 residues. V lost 2 bases and J lost 2, with 6 bases in between. Germline loops: CDR1 MNHEY, CDR2 SMNVEV (reference sequence). The CDR3 spells CASSLDVNYGYTF. DNA of the CDR3: TGTGCCAGCAGTTTAGACGTCAACTATGGCTACACCTTC.

The chain combines TRBV18 with TRBJ2-1; D is perhaps TRBD1 (5 bases). The CDR3 is 16 residues long. Trimming took off 0 bases at V and 4 bases at J, with 13 bases between the two ends. Germline loops: CDR1 KGHSH, CDR2 LQKENI. CDR3 DNA sequence: TGTGCCAGCTCACCACCCGTTCAGGGTATATACAATGAGCAGTTCTTC. This codes for CASSPPVQGIYNEQFF.

The CDR3 loop reads CASSPPRARAYEQYF. CDR3 coding DNA: TGTGCCAGCTCACCCCCCAGGGCCAGGGCCTACGAGCAGTACTTC. The rearrangement links TRBV18 to TRBJ2-7; D might be TRBD1 (5 bases). The CDR3 length is 15 residues. Looked up from germline, CDR1 is KGHSH and CDR2 is LQKENI. V was shortened by 3 bases and J by 2 bases, with 14 bases between the two germline ends.

The chain uses TRBV28 and TRBJ1-5; weak D call: TRBD1 (5 bases). The CDR3 loop spans 16 amino acids. V was cut by 7 bases and J by 5 bases, with 21 bases left in between. Looked up from germline, CDR1 is MDHEN and CDR2 is SYDVKM. This CDR3 reads CASTPAAGKIHQPQHF. The CDR3 DNA reads as TGTGCCAGCACCCCGGCGGCAGGGAAGATCCATCAGCCCCAGCATTTT.

The chain links TRBV5-4 to TRBJ2-4; 10 bases line up with TRBD2. Germline V gene data show CDR1 as SGHNT and CDR2 as YYREEE (reference sequence). The V gene end was trimmed by 1 base and the J gene end by 0 bases; junction bases not matched to a gene: 4. CDR3 length: 17 amino acids. The CDR3 DNA reads TGTGCCAGCAGCTTGACTAGCGGGATTGTAGCCAAAAACATTCAGTACTTC. It translates to CASSLTSGIVAKNIQYF.

This chain links TRBV19 with TRBJ1-1; the D is unclear. V was cut by 0 bases and J by 2 bases, with 13 bases left in between. Germline-derived CDR1 and CDR2 are LNHDA and SQIVND (reference sequence). This CDR3 has 16 residues. The chain's CDR3 is CASSIDSGGPNTEAFF. The CDR3 DNA is TGTGCCAGTAGTATAGATTCTGGAGGGCCCAACACTGAAGCTTTCTTT. Based on the CDR3 plus reference TRBV19 and TRBJ1-1, the full variable domain is DGGITQSPKYLFRKEGQNVTLSCEQNLNHDAMYWYRQDPGQGLRLIYYSQIVNDFQKGDIAEGYSVSREKKESFPLTVTSAQKNPTAFYLCASSIDSGGPNTEAFFGQGTRLTVV.

Comments on this clone: The sample has other DNA sequences that encode this CDR3 too. This chain joins TRBV18 and TRBJ1-2, with D tentatively TRBD1 (5 bases). V lost 0 bases, J lost 6 bases, and 11 bases lay in between. The germline V gene encodes CDR1 KGHSH and CDR2 LQKENI. The CDR3 is 14 amino acids. The CDR3 is CASSPPQGINGYTF. In DNA form, the CDR3 reads TGTGCCAGCTCACCACCGCAGGGAATCAATGGCTACACCTTC.

This clone was counted ten times or more. V is TRBV6-2 or TRBV6-3 and J is TRBJ2-7, with TRBD1 as a possible D gene (6 bases). CDR1 is MNHEY, CDR2 SVGEGT, per germline. This CDR3 is 14 amino acids long. V was clipped by 2 bases and J by 0 bases, with 8 bases between them. The CDR3: CASSYKDSSYEQYV. The CDR3 DNA follows: TGTGCCAGCAGTTACAAGGACAGCTCCTACGAGCAGTACGTC.

CDR3 sequence: CAWSTARTGLNQPQHF. The CDR3 bases are TGTGCCTGGAGTACAGCCAGGACAGGGTTGAATCAGCCCCAGCATTTT. V gene TRBV30 combines with J gene TRBJ1-5; the match to TRBD1 covers 8 bases. V shed 2 bases and J 4 bases; nucleotides not matched to a gene: 10. Germline V gene sequence: CDR1 GTSNPN, CDR2 SVGIG (reference sequence). CDR3 length: 16 residues.

Turning to this clone: This could be a read error, since a much larger clone is one nucleotide away. The gene calls are TRBV12-3 or TRBV12-4 and TRBJ1-1; no reliable D call. CDR3 length: 12 residues. With 3 bases removed from V and 1 base from J, the gap between germline ends came to 3 bases. CDR3: CASSFANTEAFF. CDR3 nucleotide sequence: TGTGCCAGCAGTTTCGCGAACACTGAAGCTTTCTTT.

The gene calls are TRBV2 and TRBJ2-2; no clear D. The CDR3 loop spans 14 amino acids. Per germline, CDR1 SNHLY and CDR2 FYNNEI. Trimming pared 0 bases from V and 6 bases from J, leaving 8 bases between. CDR3 in amino acids: CASSEALVSGELFF. In DNA, the CDR3 is TGTGCCAGCAGTGAAGCCTTGGTTTCCGGGGAGCTGTTTTTT.

V is TRBV7-2 and J is TRBJ2-1; D unclear. The CDR3 is 15 amino acids. Trimming removed 1 base from V and 0 bases from J, with 7 bases in between. Germline lookup yields CDR1 SGHTA and CDR2 FQGNSA. This CDR3 reads CASSLGDSSYNEQFF. The CDR3 DNA sequence: TGTGCCAGCAGCTTAGGGGATAGCTCCTACAATGAGCAGTTCTTC.